This is a list of T cell receptor beta chains from one sample in a study of OX40 agonist ivuxolimab in advanced cancers. The data were produced by immunoSEQ multiplex PCR, yet TCRdb's version contains in-frame clones alone and is incomplete. The sample lists about 51,000 clones, 88% seen once, with roughly 3.5% in the top ten. The sample was CD4+ or CD8+ T cells sorted from blood, taken in a trial of the OX40 agonist ivuxolimab. The receptors here all came from an adult with an advanced solid tumor such as melanoma, head and neck, liver or kidney cancer. Each CDR3 is given with its conserved first and last residue. D genes are given only for firm matches. Rows may omit the clone size; those that give it use once, few, many or a size class.

.	TRBV5-4	14	TRBJ2-1	.	TGTGCCAGCAGCTTGGAGGGCGGGTACAGTGAGCAGTTCTTC	CASSLEGGYSEQFF
.	TRBV7-9	16	TRBJ2-7	.	TGTGCCAGCAGGCCCCGGCTTGGACAGAGACACTACGAGCAGTACTTC	CASRPRLGQRHYEQYF
TRBD2	TRBV6-6	15	TRBJ2-7	.	TGTGCCAGCAAGGGGGAAAAGCGGGAGGCGAGAGAGCAGTACTTC	CASKGEKREAREQYF
.	TRBV14	14	TRBJ2-7	.	TGTGCCAGCAGCCGAGACTCAATCCTCTACGAGCAGTACTTC	CASSRDSILYEQYF
.	TRBV7-2	14	TRBJ2-3	once	TGTGCCAGCAGCTCCTCTTTTAGTGCAGATACGCAGTATTTT	CASSSSFSADTQYF
.	TRBV14	15	TRBJ2-4	.	TGTGCCAGCAACCGGGACTCATCACAGGAAAACATTCAGTACTTC	CASNRDSSQENIQYF
TRBD2	TRBV15	14	TRBJ2-3	.	TGTGCCACCAGCGCTAGCGGGGGGGGAGATACGCAGTATTTT	CATSASGGGDTQYF
.	TRBV29-1	15	TRBJ1-2	.	TGCAGCGTTGCCCTACTGGGTTTCGGTAACTATGGCTACACCTTC	CSVALLGFGNYGYTF
.	TRBV28	14	TRBJ2-7	.	TGTGCCAGCAGTTTTAGTAGGCAGGGCTACGAGCAGTACTTC	CASSFSRQGYEQYF
.	TRBV25-1	12	TRBJ1-1	few	TGTGCCAGCAGTGAGTGGGGGCCTGAAGCTTTCTTT	CASSEWGPEAFF
.	TRBV4-1	16	TRBJ1-6	few	TGCGCCAGCAGGCCCCTTCTACGAGAGTTCAATTCACCCCTCCACTTT	CASRPLLREFNSPLHF